The 9 T cell receptor beta chains reported below all come from one sample, sequenced in a study of OX40 agonist ivuxolimab in advanced cancers. Data came from immunoSEQ multiplex PCR; TCRdb stores just in-frame clones and leaves some out. This table has some 19,000 clones, 65% to 90% appearing once. This sample comprised CD4+ or CD8+ T cells sorted from blood, obtained in a trial of the OX40 agonist ivuxolimab. These receptors all come from an adult with an advanced solid tumor such as melanoma, head and neck, liver or kidney cancer.

The V and J genes are TRBV11-2 and TRBJ1-2; unclear D gene. The length of the CDR3 is 15 residues. Germline V gene data show CDR1 as SGHAT and CDR2 as FQNNGV. V gave up 1 base and J gave up 7 bases, with 16 bases separating them. CDR3 protein: CASSLVFFSEAGYTF. CDR3 sequence (DNA): TGTGCCAGCAGCTTAGTTTTTTTTTCGGAGGCTGGCTACACCTTC. Together with reference TRBV11-2 and TRBJ1-2, the CDR3 gives the full variable domain: EAGVAQSPRYKIIEKRQSVAFWCNPISGHATLYWYQQILGQGPKLLIQFQNNGVVDDSQLPKDRFSAERLKGVDSTLKIQPAKLEDSAVYLCASSLVFFSEAGYTFGSGTRLTVV.

V is TRBV27 and J is TRBJ2-1; 9 positions agree with TRBD2. V trimming: 3 bases; J trimming: 7 bases; junction bases outside the gene matches: 13. Looked up from germline, CDR1 is MNHEY and CDR2 is SMNVEV (reference sequence). This CDR3 region has 17 residues. In nucleotides, the CDR3 is TGTGCCAGCAGTTTCCTCTTGCGGAGCGGGAGGAGGAATGAGCAGTTCTTC. Translated, it gives CASSFLLRSGRRNEQFF.

CDR3 residues: CSAGWNTEAFF. As DNA, the CDR3 is TGCAGCGCGGGGTGGAACACTGAAGCTTTCTTT. The chain carries TRBV29-1 and TRBJ1-1; D remains ambiguous. Trimming removed 7 bases at V and 1 base at J, with 7 bases between. CDR1 and CDR2 (germline): SQVTM, ANQGSEA. The CDR3 loop spans 11 amino acids.

Only a few counts were recorded for this clone. The rearrangement joins TRBV5-6 to TRBJ2-1; TRBD2 matches at 9 bases. Germline CDR1 is SGHDT and CDR2 is YYEEEE. The CDR3 length is 15 residues. Trimming took 4 bases from V and 4 from J; bases not matched to a gene: 6. The CDR3 region has the DNA TGTGCCAGCAGCGGCGCGCTAGCGGGGTACAATGAGCAGTTCTTC. It translates to CASSGALAGYNEQFF.

This chain connects TRBV23-1 to TRBJ2-7; D might be TRBD1 or TRBD2, each matching 5 bases. TRBV23-1 is an open reading frame whose function is uncertain. Trimming pared 0 bases from V and 6 bases from J, leaving 18 bases between. The CDR3 is 16 amino acids. The CDR3 sequence: CASSQSVWDLGREQYF. The DNA of the CDR3 is TGCGCCAGCAGTCAATCGGTCTGGGACCTGGGGCGCGAGCAGTACTTC.

This chain joins TRBV29-1 and TRBJ2-1, with 7 nucleotides matching TRBD1. The CDR3 is 18 amino acids. CDR1 is SQVTM, CDR2 ANQGSEA, per germline. The junction had 19 bases not matched to a gene; V was cut back by 7 bases and J by 1 base. DNA of the CDR3: TGCAGCGGACGATCCTTACAGGGGACCCCATCATCCTACAATGAGCAGTTCTTC. This sequence encodes CSGRSLQGTPSSYNEQFF.

The chain employs TRBV6-1 and TRBJ2-3, with 8 bases fitting TRBD2. CDR1 and CDR2 from the germline V gene are MNHNS and SASEGT. The CDR3 covers 17 residues. V lost 0 bases, J lost 4 bases, and 9 bases stayed unmatched. The CDR3 here is CASSEAMWRGAADTQYF. The DNA for the CDR3 is TGTGCCAGCAGTGAAGCTATGTGGCGGGGGGCGGCAGATACGCAGTATTTT.

The genes are TRBV7-9 and TRBJ2-3, with 7 nucleotides matching TRBD1. The CDR3 totals 15 residues. Germline lookup yields CDR1 SEHNR and CDR2 FQNEAQ (reference sequence). J lost 3 bases, V lost 5 bases, and 8 bases had no gene match. The DNA for the CDR3 is TGTGCCAGCAGCCCTTGGACAGGTGGGACAGATACGCAGTATTTT. The encoded protein is CASSPWTGGTDTQYF. Full variable domain (remainder filled in from reference TRBV7-9 and TRBJ2-3): DTGVSQNPRHKITKRGQNVTFRCDPISEHNRLYWYRQTLGQGPEFLTYFQNEAQLEKSRLLSDRFSAERPKGSFSTLEIQRTEQGDSAMYLCASSPWTGGTDTQYFGPGTRLTVL.

The chain couples TRBV9 to TRBJ1-5; D possibly corresponds to TRBD1 (5 bases). There are 15 residues in the CDR3. V gave up 0 bases and J gave up 5 bases, with 12 bases separating them. Germline V gives CDR1 SGDLS, CDR2 YYNGEE. The CDR3 sequence is CASSVAGLDHQPQHF. The CDR3 DNA sequence: TGTGCCAGCAGCGTAGCAGGGTTAGATCATCAGCCCCAGCATTTT.